This T cell receptor beta chain was retrieved from a study of metastatic and nonmetastatic thyroid tumors. Study-wide findings and caveats: Reportedly, malignant thyroid tumors had significantly higher TCR beta diversity than benign nodules, in blood and tumor.

V dropped 3 bases and J dropped 8 bases, with 5 bases sitting between them. The CDR3 contains 11 residues. Ahead of thyroid surgery, no patient had received treatment of any kind. The authors' processing: CDR3 was compared across clinicopathological groups, and the resulting differences were used to build a distant-metastasis classifier for papillary thyroid cancer. TCRdb reprocessed the PCR reads via MiXCR. None of the V and J calls come from the authors' own analysis; TCRdb made them. Among approximately 15,000 clones listed, 23% were seen once. By proportion, this clone is medium-sized. Its antigen is not known. Other DNA sequences of this sample code for an identical CDR3.

The chain is built from TRBV12-3 or TRBV12-4 and TRBJ2-1; D remains unclear. Material for sequencing was adjacent normal tissue. This TCR derives from a female donor with papillary thyroid cancer or a benign thyroid nodule (not recorded which). Some clones in this sample may be carry-over from other donors' samples. The CDR3 region is CASSFFDEQFF. The CDR3 DNA sequence: TGTGCCAGCAGTTTTTTCGATGAGCAGTTCTTC.